The sample holds many counts of the clone carrying this T cell receptor (beta chain). This CDR3 has 16 residues. J gave up 1 base and V 2 bases, and 4 bases lay outside the gene matches. CDR1 and CDR2 from the germline V gene are DFQATT and SNEGSKA (reference sequence). Using its own MiXCR run on the RT-PCR reads, TCRdb lists one record per CDR3 protein. Altogether about 680,000 distinct CDR3 sequences are present, over 12% being singletons, with the ten largest covering about 3.9%. The sample consisted of memory CD4+ T cells from blood. This clonotype was sampled from a female donor in good health, serving as a healthy control. This chain connects TRBV20-1 to TRBJ2-1; the match to TRBD2 covers 11 bases. The CDR3 here is CSARLAGGGSYNEQFF. In DNA form, the CDR3 reads TGCAGTGCTAGACTAGCGGGAGGAGGGTCCTACAATGAGCAGTTCTTC.